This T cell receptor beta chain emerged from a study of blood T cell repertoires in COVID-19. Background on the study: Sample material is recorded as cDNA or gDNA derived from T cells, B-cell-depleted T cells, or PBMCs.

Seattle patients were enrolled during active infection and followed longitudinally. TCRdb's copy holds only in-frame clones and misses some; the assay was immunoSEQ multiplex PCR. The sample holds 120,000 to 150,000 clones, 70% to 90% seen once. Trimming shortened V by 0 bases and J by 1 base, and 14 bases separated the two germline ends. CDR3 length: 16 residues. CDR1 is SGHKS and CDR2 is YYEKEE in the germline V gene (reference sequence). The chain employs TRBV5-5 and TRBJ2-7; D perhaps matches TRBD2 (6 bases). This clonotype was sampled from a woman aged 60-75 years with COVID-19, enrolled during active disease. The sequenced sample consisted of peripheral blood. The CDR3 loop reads CASSLGVSGDSYEQYF. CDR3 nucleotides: TGTGCCAGCAGCTTGGGAGTTAGCGGTGATTCCTACGAGCAGTACTTC.